This T cell receptor beta chain was found in a study of T-cell reconstitution after alpha-beta-depleted transplantation in children. This clonotype was detected ten times or more. CDR3 length equals 14 residues. J gave up 4 bases and V 2 bases, and 3 bases lay outside the gene matches. Unique molecular identifiers were incorporated when the TCRbeta library was constructed. Each CDR3 protein gets one entry after TCRdb re-called the PCR reads with MiXCR. The table records about 400,000 distinct CDR3 sequences, just over 20% of them present only once. The chain couples TRBV12-3 or TRBV12-4 to TRBJ2-7; 9 nucleotides align to TRBD2. The sequences come from PBMCs from the stem cell graft donor, collected from the stem cell graft. The origin of this receptor is a human donor who donated a stem cell graft to a child with acute myeloid leukemia. The CDR3 sequence: CASSLMAGGYEQYF. The DNA of the CDR3 is TGTGCCAGCAGTTTAATGGCGGGAGGGTACGAGCAGTACTTC.